The clone carrying this T cell receptor beta chain was detected a few times. Tagging with unique molecular identifiers was a feature of the TCR beta cDNA libraries. TCRdb passed the PCR reads through MiXCR, listing each CDR3 protein once. Counted here are about 380,000 distinct CDR3 sequences, less than 40% occurring once; the ten biggest clones make up 10% to 15%. The data are from a study of post-analysis software for immune sequencing data. The sequencing sample was made of blood. The clonotype originates from a girl under 18 with multiple sclerosis.

The CDR3 spells CASSQDLTSGGLRSYNEQFF. In DNA form, the CDR3 reads TGCGCCAGCAGCCAAGATCTGACTAGCGGGGGATTACGCTCCTACAATGAGCAGTTCTTC. The chain links TRBV4-3 to TRBJ2-1; 12 bases are shared with TRBD2. With V trimmed by 0 bases and J by 0 bases, 9 bases remained unmatched. Germline-derived CDR1 and CDR2 are LGHNA and YSLEER. This CDR3 is built from 20 residues.